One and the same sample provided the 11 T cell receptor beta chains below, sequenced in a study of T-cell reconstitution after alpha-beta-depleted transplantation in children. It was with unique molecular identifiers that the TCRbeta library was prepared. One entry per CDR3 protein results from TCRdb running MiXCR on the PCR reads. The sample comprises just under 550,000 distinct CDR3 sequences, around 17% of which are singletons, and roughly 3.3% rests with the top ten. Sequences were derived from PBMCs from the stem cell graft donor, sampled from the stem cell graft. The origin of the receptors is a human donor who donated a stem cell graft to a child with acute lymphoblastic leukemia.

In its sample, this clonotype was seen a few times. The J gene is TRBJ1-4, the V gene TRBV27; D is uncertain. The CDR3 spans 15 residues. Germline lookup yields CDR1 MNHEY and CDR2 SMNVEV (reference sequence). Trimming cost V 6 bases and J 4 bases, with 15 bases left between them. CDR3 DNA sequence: TGTGCCAGCAGCAGTCTTGGACCGCTTAATGAAAAACTGTTTTTT. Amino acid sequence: CASSSLGPLNEKLFF.

CDR3 loop: CASSWTDTGYEQYF. CDR3 coding DNA: TGTGCCAGCAGCTGGACGGACACCGGGTACGAGCAGTACTTC. The chain employs TRBV7-9 and TRBJ2-7; a possible D gene is TRBD1 (5 bases). Trimming removed 4 bases at V and 4 bases at J, with 14 bases between. Germline CDR1 reads SEHNR; CDR2 reads FQNEAQ (reference sequence). CDR3 size: 14 residues.

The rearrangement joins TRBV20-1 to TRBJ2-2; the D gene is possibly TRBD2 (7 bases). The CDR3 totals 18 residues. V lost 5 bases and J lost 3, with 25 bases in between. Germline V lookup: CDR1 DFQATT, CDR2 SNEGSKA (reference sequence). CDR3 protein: CSAFSLRGGAKDTGELFF. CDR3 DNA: TGCAGTGCTTTCTCCCTACGAGGGGGGGCAAAGGACACCGGGGAGCTGTTTTTT.

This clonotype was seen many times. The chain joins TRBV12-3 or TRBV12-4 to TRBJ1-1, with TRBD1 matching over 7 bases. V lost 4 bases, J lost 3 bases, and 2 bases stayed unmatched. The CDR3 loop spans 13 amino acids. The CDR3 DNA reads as TGTGCCAGCAGTTGGGGACAGTACACTGAAGCTTTCTTT. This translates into CASSWGQYTEAFF.

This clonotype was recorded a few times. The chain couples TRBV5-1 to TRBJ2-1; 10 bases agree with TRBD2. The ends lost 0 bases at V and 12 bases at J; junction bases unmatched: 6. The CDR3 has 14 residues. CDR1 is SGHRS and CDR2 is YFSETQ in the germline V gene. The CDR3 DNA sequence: TGCGCCAGCAGCTTGGCTGCTAGCGGGAGTACGCAGTTCTTC. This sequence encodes CASSLAASGSTQFF.

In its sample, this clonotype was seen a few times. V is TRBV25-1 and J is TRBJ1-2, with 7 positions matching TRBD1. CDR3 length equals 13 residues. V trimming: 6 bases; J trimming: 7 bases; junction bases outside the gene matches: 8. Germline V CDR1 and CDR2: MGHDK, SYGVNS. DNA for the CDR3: TGTGCCAGCAGCGGACCGGGACAGCCTGGCTACACCTTC. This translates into CASSGPGQPGYTF.

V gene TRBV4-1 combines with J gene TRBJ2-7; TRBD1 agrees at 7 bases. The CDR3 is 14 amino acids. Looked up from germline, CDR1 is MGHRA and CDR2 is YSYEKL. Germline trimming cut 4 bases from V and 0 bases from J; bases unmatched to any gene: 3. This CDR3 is CASSRWTGSYEQYF. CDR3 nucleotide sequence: TGCGCCAGCAGCCGATGGACAGGCTCCTACGAGCAGTACTTC.

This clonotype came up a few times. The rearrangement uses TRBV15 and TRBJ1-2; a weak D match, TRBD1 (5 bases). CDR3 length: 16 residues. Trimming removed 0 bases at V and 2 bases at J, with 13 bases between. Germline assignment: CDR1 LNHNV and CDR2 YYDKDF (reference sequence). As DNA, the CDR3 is TGTGCCACCAGCAGAGATCGCCAGGGAGGGAACTATGGCTACACCTTC. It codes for CATSRDRQGGNYGYTF.

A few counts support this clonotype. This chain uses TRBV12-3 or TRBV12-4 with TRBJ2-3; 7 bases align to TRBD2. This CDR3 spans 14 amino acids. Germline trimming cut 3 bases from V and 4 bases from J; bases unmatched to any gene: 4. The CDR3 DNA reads TGTGCCAGCAGTTTGGACGGGAGGCCAGATACGCAGTATTTT. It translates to CASSLDGRPDTQYF.

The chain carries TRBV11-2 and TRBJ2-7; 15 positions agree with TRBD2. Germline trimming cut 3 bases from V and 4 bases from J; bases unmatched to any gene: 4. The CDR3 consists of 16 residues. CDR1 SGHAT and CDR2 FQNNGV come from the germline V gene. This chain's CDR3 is CASSLAGLAGGYEQYF. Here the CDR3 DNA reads TGTGCCAGCAGCTTGGCTGGACTAGCGGGAGGGTACGAGCAGTACTTC.

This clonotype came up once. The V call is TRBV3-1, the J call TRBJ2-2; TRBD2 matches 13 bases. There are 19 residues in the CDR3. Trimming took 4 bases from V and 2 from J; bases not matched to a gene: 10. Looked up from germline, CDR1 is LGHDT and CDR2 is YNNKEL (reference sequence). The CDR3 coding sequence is TGTGCCAGCAGCCTAACTAGCGGGAGGGCCGAGACAAACACCGGGGAGCTGTTTTTT. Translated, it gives CASSLTSGRAETNTGELFF.